The clone carrying this TCR beta chain has at least ten counts. Its antigen is not known. The cDNA 3' end received a ligated oligonucleotide with a UMI. The first PCR ran roughly 4 cycles with an equimolar RC1.1 and RC1.2 beta primer mix. TCRdb recomputed calls from the UMI-ligation and nested PCR reads with MiXCR, one row per CDR3 protein. The repertoire includes 25,000 to 35,000 distinct CDR3 sequences, 10% of them detected once, and around a tenth sits in the top ten. These data originate in a study of quantifying T cell responses using KT2 cells. In the study overall: cDNA was made from DNase-treated RNA using alpha and beta constant primers. Under optimum conditions, T4 ligation efficiency was estimated at more than 10%. Study results and limitations: Counts of KT2 alpha and beta sequences rose linearly with the number of KT2 cells added. Very high KT2 spike-in numbers caused saturation in KT2 sequence detection.

The CDR3 runs 15 residues. The germline gives CDR1 GTSNPN, CDR2 SVGIG (reference sequence). Unmatched junction bases numbered 1, after V lost 2 bases and J lost 0 bases. This rearrangement joins TRBV30 to TRBJ2-2; 9 nucleotides match TRBD1. This sequence was found in a human donor. What was sequenced was PBMCs spiked with cells of the T cell clone KT2. CDR3 loop: CAWSRQGANTGELFF. The DNA for the CDR3 is TGTGCCTGGAGTCGACAGGGGGCGAACACCGGGGAGCTGTTTTTT.